These 27 T cell receptor beta chains came from one sample sequenced in a study of CD8+ T cells in alopecia areata. cDNA prepared by RNA extraction and subsequent reverse transcription served as the template for sequencing. Profiling relied on immunoSEQ multiplex PCR, and the TCRdb table lists in-frame clones only, not all of them. Here the sample spans some 130,000 clones, almost 50% being singletons. Sequencing used CD8+ T cells sorted from blood, obtained at week 0. The receptors were sampled from a human donor with alopecia areata.

Only a few counts were recorded for this clone. The V gene is TRBV2, the J gene TRBJ1-5, with D possibly matching TRBD1 (6 bases). The CDR3 has 16 amino acids. The germline V gene has CDR1 SNHLY and CDR2 FYNNEI. The V end lost 3 bases, the J end lost 7 bases, and 19 bases lay between the germline ends. The CDR3: CASSDPGRGRRQPQHF. Here the CDR3 DNA reads TGTGCCAGCAGTGACCCCGGCAGGGGTAGGCGGCAGCCCCAGCATTTT.

This clone was seen a few times. This rearrangement joins TRBV27 to TRBJ2-1, with D tentatively TRBD2 (6 bases). The V end was cut by 4 bases, the J end by 6 bases, with 16 bases between. CDR1 is MNHEY and CDR2 is SMNVEV in the germline V gene (reference sequence). The CDR3 runs to 15 residues. The CDR3 loop reads CASSSFNGGGNEQFF. DNA for the CDR3: TGTGCCAGCAGTTCTTTTAACGGGGGAGGCAATGAGCAGTTCTTC.

This chain joins TRBV7-9 and TRBJ2-1; D call uncertain. CDR1 is SEHNR, CDR2 FQNEAQ, per germline (reference sequence). With 5 bases removed from V and 5 bases from J, the gap between germline ends came to 19 bases. This CDR3 spans 16 amino acids. The CDR3 DNA sequence: TGTGCCAGCAGCCCCAAACCCCAGCGCCCCGACAATGAGCAGTTCTTC. It specifies CASSPKPQRPDNEQFF.

Details on this clone: Other DNA variants within this sample encode the same CDR3. This chain connects TRBV11-2 to TRBJ2-7; D uncertain. The length of the CDR3 is 11 residues. The germline gives CDR1 SGHAT, CDR2 FQNNGV. Trimming took 1 base from V and 7 from J, leaving 5 bases between them. The CDR3 loop reads CASSLVGEQYF. The CDR3 DNA follows: TGTGCCAGCAGCTTAGTGGGGGAGCAGTACTTC.

The chain links TRBV27 to TRBJ1-1; D gene ambiguous. Germline-derived CDR1 and CDR2 are MNHEY and SMNVEV (reference sequence). Trimming removed 4 bases at V and 3 bases at J, with 15 bases between. The CDR3 is 15 amino acids. This chain's CDR3 is CASSYLGVWDTEAFF. The CDR3 DNA reads as TGTGCCAGCAGTTACCTCGGGGTTTGGGACACTGAAGCTTTCTTT.

Comments on this clone: Additional DNA sequences in this sample encode the identical CDR3. V usage is TRBV4-1 and J usage is TRBJ2-3; TRBD1 matches 7 bases. The V gene end was trimmed by 1 base and the J gene end by 3 bases; junction bases not matched to a gene: 4. The CDR3 contains 15 residues. Germline CDR1 and CDR2: MGHRA and YSYEKL. Written as DNA, the CDR3 is TGCGCCAGCAGCCAAGGACAGGGCGGGACAGATACGCAGTATTTT. It is translated as CASSQGQGGTDTQYF.

This clone occurred many times. Other DNA sequences in the same sample also yield this CDR3. V is TRBV7-6 and J is TRBJ2-7, with D perhaps given as TRBD1 or TRBD2 (5 bases each). The CDR3 consists of 13 residues. V was pared by 5 bases and J by 3 bases, with 11 bases between. Germline CDR1 is SGHVS and CDR2 is FNYEAQ. The DNA for the CDR3 is TGTGCCAGCAGCCCGGGACCTAACTACGAGCAGTACTTC. Translated, it gives CASSPGPNYEQYF. Together with reference TRBV7-6 and TRBJ2-7, the CDR3 gives the full variable domain: GAGVSQSPRYKVTKRGQDVALRCDPISGHVSLYWYRQALGQGPEFLTYFNYEAQQDKSGLPNDRFSAERPEGSISTLTIQRTEQRDSAMYRCASSPGPNYEQYFGPGTRLTVT.

V usage is TRBV27 and J usage is TRBJ2-7; TRBD1 aligns across 7 bases. With V trimmed by 4 bases and J by 3 bases, 9 bases remained unmatched. The CDR3 totals 15 residues. Germline V gene sequence: CDR1 MNHEY, CDR2 SMNVEV (reference sequence). The CDR3 sequence: CASSSTPGQLYEQYF. In nucleotides, the CDR3 is TGTGCCAGCAGTTCAACTCCGGGACAGCTCTACGAGCAGTACTTC.

The chain combines TRBV29-1 with TRBJ1-3, with D perhaps TRBD1 (6 bases). Trimming left V 3 bases short and J 0 bases short, with 6 bases between. The CDR3 consists of 13 residues. In germline, CDR1 is SQVTM, CDR2 ANQGSEA. The CDR3 reads CSVEDSSGNTIYF. The CDR3 bases are TGCAGCGTTGAGGACAGCTCTGGAAACACCATATATTTT.

The chain is built from TRBV9 and TRBJ2-7, with D unclear. Trimming cost V 4 bases and J 5 bases, with 7 bases left between them. Germline V lookup: CDR1 SGDLS, CDR2 YYNGEE. The CDR3 has 11 residues. The chain's CDR3 is CASSLDHEQYF. For the CDR3, the DNA is TGTGCCAGCAGCCTGGACCACGAGCAGTACTTC. The variable domain in full, with the rest retrieved from reference TRBV9 and TRBJ2-7, is DSGVTQTPKHLITATGQRVTLRCSPRSGDLSVYWYQQSLDQGLQFLIQYYNGEERAKGNILERFSAQQFPDLHSELNLSSLELGDSALYFCASSLDHEQYFGPGTRLTVT.

This clone was detected once. The chain links TRBV30 to TRBJ1-2; no clear D. The germline V gene encodes CDR1 GTSNPN and CDR2 SVGIG (reference sequence). The germline V and J ends were trimmed by 0 bases and 8 bases, with 16 bases remaining between them. This CDR3 spans 14 amino acids. For the CDR3, the DNA is TGTGCCTGGAGTGTACGTAATAAGTATCGGGGCTACACCTTC. Translation gives CAWSVRNKYRGYTF.

The CDR3 reads CASSLTGGAGELFF. CDR3 sequence (DNA): TGTGCCAGCAGTCTGACAGGGGGTGCCGGGGAGCTGTTTTTT. The V call is TRBV27, the J call TRBJ2-2; 9 bases match TRBD1. After removal of 5 bases from V and 6 bases from J, the junction contained 4 bases not matched to a gene. The germline V gene has CDR1 MNHEY and CDR2 SMNVEV (reference sequence). CDR3 size: 14 residues.

This clone was found once. The CDR3 bases are TGTGCCAGCAGCTTAGCGTCCCAACAAGCCTACAATGAGCAGTTCTTC. Its translation: CASSLASQQAYNEQFF. The rearrangement joins TRBV7-2 to TRBJ2-1; D ambiguous. The CDR3 loop spans 16 amino acids. V dropped 0 bases and J dropped 2 bases, with 11 bases sitting between them. Germline values: CDR1 SGHTA, CDR2 FQGNSA.

This chain joins TRBV25-1 and TRBJ2-2; D is undetermined. CDR1 is MGHDK, CDR2 SYGVNS, per germline. There are 11 residues in the CDR3. V was cut by 8 bases and J by 2 bases, with 3 bases left in between. CDR3 in DNA: TGTGCCAGCGATAACACCGGGGAGCTGTTTTTT. Residues: CASDNTGELFF.

This clone was detected a few times. This chain links TRBV14 with TRBJ2-5; the D is unclear. Trimming removed 1 base at V and 1 base at J, with 10 bases between. Germline V gene sequence: CDR1 SGHDN, CDR2 FVKESK. There are 15 residues in the CDR3. This CDR3 reads CASSQVNGFQETQYF. CDR3 coding DNA: TGTGCCAGCAGCCAAGTAAATGGCTTCCAAGAGACCCAGTACTTC.

The chain carries TRBV30 and TRBJ2-7; no definite D call. The V gene lost 4 bases and the J gene lost 2 bases, with 12 bases spanning the gap. The germline gives CDR1 GTSNPN, CDR2 SVGIG (reference sequence). The CDR3 extends over 13 amino acids. CDR3 sequence reads: CAWMAIETYEQYF. CDR3 DNA sequence: TGTGCCTGGATGGCCATTGAGACCTACGAGCAGTACTTC.

The chain links TRBV27 to TRBJ2-7; 8 nucleotides match TRBD1. With V trimmed by 6 bases and J by 0 bases, 10 bases remained unmatched. CDR1 MNHEY and CDR2 SMNVEV come from the germline V gene (reference sequence). This CDR3 has 16 amino acids. The CDR3 region is CASSPSTGAISYEQYF. The CDR3 bases are TGTGCCAGCAGCCCTTCGACAGGGGCGATCTCCTACGAGCAGTACTTC.

The chain uses TRBV10-3 and TRBJ2-3, with 9 positions matching TRBD2. Germline CDR1 and CDR2: ENHRY and SYGVKD. V dropped 0 bases and J dropped 2; count of bases not matched to a gene: 3. CDR3 length: 16 amino acids. The CDR3 DNA reads as TGTGCCATCAGTGAGTCAGCGGGGGGCTCCACAGATACGCAGTATTTT. This encodes CAISESAGGSTDTQYF.

The chain uses TRBV2 and TRBJ2-3; D not certain. This CDR3 comprises 13 residues. Germline V lookup: CDR1 SNHLY, CDR2 FYNNEI. The V end was cut by 4 bases, the J end by 2 bases, with 7 bases between. Here the CDR3 reads CASSVLFTDTQYF. CDR3 sequence (DNA): TGTGCCAGCAGTGTTCTCTTCACAGATACGCAGTATTTT.

In its sample, this clone was seen a few times. DNA of the CDR3: TGTGCCAGCACTCGGTCAGGGTTTGGTGAAAAACTGTTTTTT. It specifies CASTRSGFGEKLFF. The rearrangement links TRBV27 to TRBJ1-4; possibly TRBD1 for D (5 bases). Deletions cut 7 bases from V and 7 bases from J, with 16 bases between. Germline-derived CDR1 and CDR2 are MNHEY and SMNVEV (reference sequence). The CDR3 is made up of 14 amino acids.

This sequence joins TRBV29-1 and TRBJ1-6, with a tentative D call TRBD1 (6 bases). Trimming pared 8 bases from V and 9 bases from J, leaving 11 bases between. The germline CDR1 and CDR2 sequences are SQVTM and ANQGSEA. The CDR3 runs to 11 residues. The CDR3 region has the DNA TGCAGCTTCCTCAGGGGTTCACCCCTCCACTTT. Amino acids: CSFLRGSPLHF. Variable domain in full (rest from reference TRBV29-1 and TRBJ1-6): SAVISQKPSRDICQRGTSLTIQCQVDSQVTMMFWYRQQPGQSLTLIATANQGSEATYESGFVIDKFPISRPNLTFSTLTVSNMSPEDSSIYLCSFLRGSPLHFGNGTRLTVT.

DNA for the CDR3: TGTGCCAGCAGTTACTTCGGACAGGACTACGAGCAGTACTTC. Amino acid sequence: CASSYFGQDYEQYF. This chain connects TRBV6-5 to TRBJ2-7; 7 bases agree with TRBD1. The CDR3 spans 14 residues. CDR1 MNHEY and CDR2 SVGAGI come from the germline V gene. V was pared by 1 base and J by 3 bases, with 3 bases of the junction left unmatched.

The chain joins TRBV30 to TRBJ2-1; D gene unclear. CDR1 and CDR2 (germline): GTSNPN, SVGIG (reference sequence). There are 11 residues in the CDR3. V lost 2 bases to trimming and J lost 7 bases, with 6 bases between them. The DNA for the CDR3 is TGTGCCTGGAGTATGGGAAATGAGCAGTTCTTC. This gives the protein CAWSMGNEQFF.

V gene TRBV2 combines with J gene TRBJ1-2, with D possibly matching TRBD1 (6 bases). The CDR3 is 15 amino acids. CDR1 is SNHLY and CDR2 is FYNNEI in the germline V gene. The V end lost 3 bases, the J end lost 3 bases, and 14 bases lay between the germline ends. In DNA form, the CDR3 reads TGTGCCAGCAGTGAGGGGGGGCCGTACGACTATGGCTACACCTTC. Translated, it gives CASSEGGPYDYGYTF. The full variable domain, its missing parts supplied by reference TRBV2 and TRBJ1-2, is EPEVTQTPSHQVTQMGQEVILRCVPISNHLYFYWYRQILGQKVEFLVSFYNNEISEKSEIFDDQFSVERPDGSNFTLKIRSTKLEDSAMYFCASSEGGPYDYGYTFGSGTRLTVV.

This clone was detected a few times. The CDR3 nucleotides are TGTGCCAGCAGCAAAGATCCCCGACAGGGAGCTAACTATGGCTACACCTTC. It translates to CASSKDPRQGANYGYTF. The chain uses TRBV9 and TRBJ1-2; 7 nucleotides line up with TRBD1. From germline, CDR1 is SGDLS and CDR2 YYNGEE. V was pared by 4 bases and J by 0 bases, with 12 bases of the junction left unmatched. The CDR3 runs to 17 residues.

The chain combines TRBV29-1 with TRBJ2-2, with D tentatively TRBD1 (5 bases). Looked up from germline, CDR1 is SQVTM and CDR2 is ANQGSEA. V was clipped by 7 bases and J by 6 bases, with 12 bases between them. The CDR3 runs to 12 residues. CDR3 nucleotides: TGCAGCGCCGAAGGGGTCTCCGGGGAGCTGTTTTTT. This encodes CSAEGVSGELFF.

The chain links TRBV30 to TRBJ2-1; TRBD1 might be the D (6 bases). The CDR3 is 13 residues long. V shed 2 bases and J shed 2 bases, with 7 bases lying between them. Germline CDR1 and CDR2: GTSNPN and SVGIG (reference sequence). The CDR3 DNA reads TGTGCCTGGAGTCGGACAGCCTACAATGAGCAGTTCTTC. Translating it yields CAWSRTAYNEQFF.